The entry below describes one TCR beta chain. Its target is not known. This record comes from a study of cytomegalovirus exposure and HLA in healthy donors. General observations from the study: With later analysis, a missense DCLRE1C variant became linked to TCR beta V- and J-gene trimming. As a later analysis revealed, most CMV-associated TCR beta chains appeared HLA-restricted. Researchers reported in a later analysis that common viral pathogens appeared linked to several top clusters. Analyses of presence and absence presupposed an approximately uniform sequencing depth across donors.

Both 60 Vbeta primers and 13 Jbeta primers went into the PCR. TCRdb keeps only in-frame clones here, not all; method: immunoSEQ multiplex PCR. The sample yields approximately 130,000 clones, approximately 80% seen once. Looked up from germline, CDR1 is SGDLS and CDR2 is YYNGEE. The ends lost 4 bases at V and 5 bases at J; junction bases unmatched: 8. The CDR3 has 15 amino acids. Sequencing input: PBMCs. The origin of this receptor is a woman in her thirties or forties in good health and CMV-seronegative. The chain has TRBV9 and TRBJ1-2, with 10 bases fitting TRBD1. CDR3 protein: CASSLSPGQGYGYTF. The CDR3 bases are TGTGCCAGCAGCCTAAGCCCGGGACAGGGGTATGGCTACACCTTC. Supplemented by reference TRBV9 and TRBJ1-2, the full variable domain reads DSGVTQTPKHLITATGQRVTLRCSPRSGDLSVYWYQQSLDQGLQFLIQYYNGEERAKGNILERFSAQQFPDLHSELNLSSLELGDSALYFCASSLSPGQGYGYTFGSGTRLTVV.